A selection of T cell receptor beta chains follows, all from one sample in a study of blood T cell repertoires in COVID-19. TCRdb's copy holds only in-frame clones and misses some; the assay was immunoSEQ multiplex PCR. This sample yields 130,000 or so clones, of which roughly four fifths are seen a single time; 9% to 14% belongs to the top ten. The source material was peripheral blood. The receptors originated from a human donor in a cohort sampled during active COVID-19. Each CDR3 is given with its conserved first and last residue.

cdr3_length j_call v_call cdr3_aa
16 TRBJ2-5 TRBV7-9 CASSWLAGGPQETQYF
13 TRBJ2-7 TRBV6-5 CASSRDRRYEQYF
15 TRBJ1-1 TRBV3-1/TRBV3-2 CASTSVREGWGEAFF
16 TRBJ2-6 TRBV24-1 CATSDRGHSGANVLTF
17 TRBJ2-1 TRBV7-2 CASSSGTSGGAVGEQFF
16 TRBJ2-7 TRBV5-5 CASSLGLGARLAEQYF
15 TRBJ2-5 TRBV18 CASSPIRGRLETQYF
18 TRBJ1-5 TRBV10-1 CASSEIGGREDSNQPQHF
16 TRBJ2-3 TRBV5-1 CASSMTGAWETDTQYF
16 TRBJ1-2 TRBV19 CASSTAGQGWSRGYTF
14 TRBJ2-5 TRBV2 CASRPGQLQETQYF
16 TRBJ1-5 TRBV18 CASSPDRPRSNQPQHF
15 TRBJ2-1 TRBV27 CASSPTTSAYNEQFF
15 TRBJ1-6 TRBV5-6 CASSALGQNNSPLHF
14 TRBJ1-1 TRBV18 CASSPGGAGTEAFF
15 TRBJ2-3 TRBV6-2/TRBV6-3 CASSYVFRGTDTQYF
16 TRBJ1-1 TRBV9 CASTQRTGDPNTEAFF
12 TRBJ2-1 TRBV15 CATSRVTDEQFF
16 TRBJ2-2 TRBV15 CATSRGRQGATGELFF
15 TRBJ2-5 TRBV11-2 CASSLIWGPLETQYF
14 TRBJ1-6 TRBV3-1/TRBV3-2 CASSPGRGLSPLHF
15 TRBJ1-5 TRBV28 CASSLTGGSNQPQHF
15 TRBJ2-1 TRBV9 CASSVPGGSYNEQFF
15 TRBJ2-3 TRBV6-5 CASSSGTSPGDTQYF
14 TRBJ2-3 TRBV6-5 CASTPTGVTDTQYF
13 TRBJ2-5 TRBV29-1 CSVDRGVQETQYF
15 TRBJ1-6 TRBV7-2 CASSPDSGYNSPLHF
17 TRBJ2-3 TRBV19 CASSIGTGSSSTDTQYF
15 TRBJ2-3 TRBV9 CASSVDPKRSDTQYF
14 TRBJ1-4 TRBV2 CASSEKAAGGKLFF
13 TRBJ1-4 TRBV4-1 CASRVLGDEKLFF
13 TRBJ2-7 TRBV11-2 CASSLGLAGEQYF
14 TRBJ2-1 TRBV7-8 CASKGQPAYNEQFF
14 TRBJ2-5 TRBV7-6 CASSWTSGEETQYF
15 TRBJ1-5 TRBV6-5 CASSYSGGLNQPQHF
16 TRBJ2-5 TRBV5-1 CASSPIGGDEAETQYF
14 TRBJ2-2 TRBV6-5 CASCYRRGQGELFF